These 18 T cell receptor beta chains were all obtained from the same sample, sequenced in a study of blood T cell repertoires in COVID-19. The assay was immunoSEQ multiplex PCR, and TCRdb's table has in-frame clones only and misses some. The sample includes about 35,000 clones, approximately 87% of them seen just once. The sequencing sample was made of peripheral blood. Receptors originate from a human donor in a cohort sampled during active COVID-19.

The J gene is TRBJ1-1, the V gene TRBV13; the match to TRBD1 covers 10 bases. Germline lookup yields CDR1 PRHDT and CDR2 FYEKMQ (reference sequence). V lost 5 bases and J lost 4; bases outside the gene matches: 1. This CDR3 region has 13 residues. Written as DNA, the CDR3 is TGTGCCAGCAGCGGGACAGGGGTCACTGAAGCTTTCTTT. This sequence encodes CASSGTGVTEAFF.

This clone was seen a few times. The J gene is TRBJ1-2, the V gene TRBV23-1, with a tentative D call TRBD1 (5 bases). TRBV23-1 is reported as an ORF; its role is uncertain. The CDR3 totals 12 residues. V was trimmed by 0 bases and J by 8 bases, leaving 7 bases between them. The chain's CDR3 is CASSQSNRGYTF. In DNA form, the CDR3 reads TGCGCCAGCAGTCAATCGAACAGGGGCTACACCTTC.

This clone showed up just a few times. The J gene is TRBJ1-4, the V gene TRBV28, with D hard to call. V was shortened by 6 bases and J by 3 bases, with 5 bases between the two germline ends. The CDR3 loop spans 12 amino acids. Germline V lookup: CDR1 MDHEN, CDR2 SYDVKM. The CDR3 reads CASSLSNEKLFF. CDR3 bases: TGTGCCAGCAGCCTCTCTAATGAAAAACTGTTTTTT.

The rearrangement links TRBV7-2 to TRBJ2-5, with 8 bases identical to TRBD1. Germline assignment: CDR1 SGHTA and CDR2 FQGNSA. The CDR3 has 13 residues. Germline trimming cut 6 bases from V and 4 bases from J; bases unmatched to any gene: 4. The CDR3 reads CASSTGQGETQYF. Here the CDR3 DNA reads TGTGCCAGCAGTACAGGACAGGGAGAGACCCAGTACTTC. Supplemented by reference TRBV7-2 and TRBJ2-5, the full variable domain reads GAGVSQSPSNKVTEKGKDVELRCDPISGHTALYWYRQSLGQGLEFLIYFQGNSAPDKSGLPSDRFSAERTGGSVSTLTIQRTQQEDSAVYLCASSTGQGETQYFGPGTRLLVL.

This clone was seen a handful of times. The J gene is TRBJ1-2, the V gene TRBV13; a weak D match, TRBD1 (6 bases). Germline V lookup: CDR1 PRHDT, CDR2 FYEKMQ (reference sequence). V was cut by 5 bases and J by 5 bases, with 9 bases left in between. The CDR3 covers 12 residues. The CDR3 loop reads CASSPGVYGYTF. CDR3 nucleotides: TGTGCCAGCAGCCCAGGGGTTTATGGCTACACCTTC.

The V gene is TRBV19, the J gene TRBJ2-5, with D perhaps TRBD1 (6 bases). The CDR3 is 15 amino acids. Trimming stripped 3 bases from V and 2 bases from J, with 13 bases between. Germline V gene data show CDR1 as LNHDA and CDR2 as SQIVND (reference sequence). CDR3 sequence (DNA): TGTGCCAGTAGTATCGCCCCGGGACATCAAGAGACCCAGTACTTC. This codes for CASSIAPGHQETQYF.

There are a few counts of this clone. This rearrangement joins TRBV3-1 (or the pseudogene TRBV3-2) to TRBJ2-5; TRBD2 matches at 9 bases. CDR3 length: 16 amino acids. Unmatched junction bases numbered 5, after V lost 1 base and J lost 2 bases. CDR1 is LGHDT and CDR2 is YNNKEL in the germline V gene (reference sequence). This CDR3 is CASSQVTSGNQETQYF. The CDR3 nucleotides are TGTGCCAGCAGCCAAGTGACTAGCGGAAATCAAGAGACCCAGTACTTC.

The gene calls are TRBV11-2 and TRBJ1-6; D is ambiguous. The CDR3 totals 13 residues. In germline, CDR1 is SGHAT, CDR2 FQNNGV. V lost 0 bases, J lost 10 bases, and 7 bases lay in between. This CDR3 is CASSLDPPSPLHF. In nucleotides, the CDR3 is TGTGCCAGCAGCTTAGATCCCCCGTCACCCCTCCACTTT.

The chain uses TRBV7-9 and TRBJ1-4, with D unclear. Germline CDR1 is SEHNR and CDR2 is FQNEAQ (reference sequence). V was cut by 8 bases and J by 7 bases, with 11 bases left in between. The CDR3 covers 12 residues. CDR3 coding DNA: TGTGCCAGCCACCGGGGAAGTGAAAAACTGTTTTTT. It translates to CASHRGSEKLFF.

This clone was detected only once. The V and J genes are TRBV5-4 and TRBJ2-5; TRBD1 matches at 7 bases. V lost 0 bases to trimming and J lost 5 bases; unmatched junction nucleotides: 7. Germline V gene lookup returns CDR1 SGHNT and CDR2 YYREEE (reference sequence). This CDR3 comprises 15 residues. The DNA of the CDR3 is TGTGCCAGCAGCTTGGTTAGGGGGCAGGGGGAGACCCAGTACTTC. Translating it yields CASSLVRGQGETQYF.

The chain's CDR3 is CASSRAGDTDTQYF. The CDR3 bases are TGTGCCAGCAGTCGAGCGGGGGACACAGATACGCAGTATTTT. The rearrangement uses TRBV28 and TRBJ2-3; 8 bases agree with TRBD2. Germline V gene sequence: CDR1 MDHEN, CDR2 SYDVKM. The CDR3 extends over 14 amino acids. After removal of 5 bases from V and 2 bases from J, the junction contained 3 bases not matched to a gene.

V usage is TRBV7-9 and J usage is TRBJ2-7; D possibly corresponds to TRBD1 (5 bases). Trimming removed 2 bases at V and 5 bases at J, with 16 bases between. This CDR3 region has 15 residues. Germline CDR1 reads SEHNR; CDR2 reads FQNEAQ (reference sequence). CDR3 loop: CASSLMDTRSHEQYF. CDR3 coding DNA: TGTGCCAGCAGCTTAATGGACACCAGAAGTCACGAGCAGTACTTC.

The count of this clone is one. The chain's CDR3 is CSAATGTGSQPQHF. The CDR3 DNA is TGCAGCGCCGCTACCGGGACAGGGAGCCAGCCCCAGCATTTT. The chain couples TRBV29-1 to TRBJ1-5; 9 bases are a match to TRBD1. V was clipped by 7 bases and J by 7 bases; unmatched bases: 11. Germline V gene data show CDR1 as SQVTM and CDR2 as ANQGSEA. CDR3 length: 14 amino acids. Complete variable domain (other parts from reference TRBV29-1 and TRBJ1-5): SAVISQKPSRDICQRGTSLTIQCQVDSQVTMMFWYRQQPGQSLTLIATANQGSEATYESGFVIDKFPISRPNLTFSTLTVSNMSPEDSSIYLCSAATGTGSQPQHFGDGTRLSIL.

This clone was seen more than once but under ten times. This chain joins TRBV5-4 and TRBJ1-2; TRBD1 might be the D (6 bases). V dropped 0 bases and J dropped 6 bases, with 9 bases sitting between them. Per germline, CDR1 SGHNT and CDR2 YYREEE (reference sequence). The CDR3 totals 13 residues. The CDR3 is CASSLDRVNGYTF. DNA of the CDR3: TGTGCCAGCAGCTTGGACAGGGTGAATGGCTACACCTTC.

This clone was detected once. The V gene is TRBV28, the J gene TRBJ1-5; D is perhaps TRBD1 (5 bases). The germline V gene encodes CDR1 MDHEN and CDR2 SYDVKM. Trimming took off 5 bases at V and 6 bases at J, with 14 bases between the two ends. The CDR3 totals 14 residues. In nucleotides, the CDR3 is TGTGCCAGCAGTCCCCCCGGAGGGGTTCAGCCCCAGCATTTT. Translation: CASSPPGGVQPQHF.

The V call is TRBV7-9, the J call TRBJ2-5; 11 bases line up with TRBD1. Germline values: CDR1 SEHNR, CDR2 FQNEAQ (reference sequence). The junction had 3 bases not matched to a gene; V was cut back by 5 bases and J by 7 bases. The CDR3 is 13 amino acids. DNA for the CDR3: TGTGCCAGCAGCGTGGGACAGGGGGTGACCCAGTACTTC. Its protein is CASSVGQGVTQYF. The full variable domain, with the rest looked up from reference TRBV7-9 and TRBJ2-5, is DTGVSQNPRHKITKRGQNVTFRCDPISEHNRLYWYRQTLGQGPEFLTYFQNEAQLEKSRLLSDRFSAERPKGSFSTLEIQRTEQGDSAMYLCASSVGQGVTQYFGPGTRLLVL.

V and J are TRBV29-1 and TRBJ1-4, with 7 bases matching TRBD1. The germline V gene encodes CDR1 SQVTM and CDR2 ANQGSEA. The CDR3 extends over 14 amino acids. V shed 2 bases, J shed 5 bases, and the junction held 5 bases outside the gene matches. CDR3 nucleotides: TGCAGCGTTGAAATCTTACAGGGGAATGAAAAACTGTTTTTT. Amino acids: CSVEILQGNEKLFF. The variable domain in full, with the rest retrieved from reference TRBV29-1 and TRBJ1-4, is SAVISQKPSRDICQRGTSLTIQCQVDSQVTMMFWYRQQPGQSLTLIATANQGSEATYESGFVIDKFPISRPNLTFSTLTVSNMSPEDSSIYLCSVEILQGNEKLFFGSGTQLSVL.

This chain uses TRBV6-1 with TRBJ1-5, with unresolved D. This CDR3 spans 14 amino acids. V gave up 2 bases and J gave up 2 bases, with 7 bases separating them. Germline lookup yields CDR1 MNHNS and CDR2 SASEGT. Here the CDR3 reads CASSEPGGNQPQHF. In nucleotides, the CDR3 is TGTGCCAGCAGTGAACCCGGGGGCAATCAGCCCCAGCATTTT.